This TCR beta chain is from a study of tumor-infiltrating lymphocytes in primary liver carcinoma (dated by TCRdb to the late 2010s). Notes on the research overall: Four or five patients with histopathologically diagnosed primary liver carcinoma underwent surgical resection in China between late 2015 and March 2016. Of the five patients, three men and two women aged 30 to 69 years, four had hepatocellular carcinoma and one had combined HCC and intrahepatic cholangiocarcinoma. The five patients had tumors of stage T1-T3 N0M0, with maximum diameters ranging from about 4.2 to 10 cm. Roughly 3.5 to 7.5 million productive TCRbeta reads were obtained per sample, and no significant difference in read depth was found between tissue types. TCRbeta repertoire sequencing, expression microarrays and whole-exome sequencing were combined in the study across five regions of each liver tumor, with adjacent normal tissue and blood also included. A total of about 35 specimens from 5 patients, comprising some 25 tumor regions, 5 adjacent noncancerous liver tissues and 5 peripheral blood samples, were covered by TCRbeta repertoire sequencing. Reproducibility between technical replicate repertoires was high, with correlation coefficients above 0.98 and mean shared-clone rates approximately 0.88.

Counted from cysteine to phenylalanine, this CDR3 has 16 amino acids. The entry retains the CDR3 DNA only, 48 bases that are in frame from base 1. Deletion took 0 bases off V and 3 bases off J, with a span of 12 bases between the germline ends. The germline V gene (reference sequence) provides CDR1 PRHDT and CDR2 FYEKMQ. The paper as a whole reports these results and caveats: Only 4 or 5 patients were included in the study, and the authors note that the findings should be validated in a larger study. A significantly larger repertoire fraction was made up by the top 250 clones in tumors than in blood (p = 0.039). Because sequencing covered only the TCR beta chain and unpaired alpha chains were not captured, true repertoire diversity is likely underestimated. Repertoire overlap was higher between tumor regions (mean roughly 35%) than tumor-adjacent (approximately 17%) or tumor-blood (about 14%) pairs, consistent with antigen-driven expansion. Because the samples were bulk and unsorted, CD4+ and CD8+ T cell repertoires could not be compared.

TRIzol reagent was used to extract blood RNA from unsorted whole blood, while the DNeasy Blood & Tissue kit provided the germline DNA. At the time of sampling, the patients were treatment-naive and had chronic HBV infection. About 3.7 milliliters of peripheral blood were collected into K2EDTA tubes before surgery. The table lists this clonotype with a count of one. Its antigen is still unknown. No much larger clonotype is one base removed from it; base qualities were not supplied. A read on its own is weak evidence. Starting from around 520 ng total RNA, TCRbeta-specific cDNA was produced by reverse transcription with a constant-region primer and ProtoScript II reverse transcriptase. Construction of the TCRbeta libraries relied on three nested rounds of multiplex PCR, following a slightly modified ARM-PCR procedure. The first two PCR rounds used multiplex TRBV1-TRBV30 forward primers with a Cbeta reverse primer, each for around 10 cycles. A final 25-cycle PCR with Deep VentR polymerase added sample barcodes and Illumina adapters. Amplicons of 200-500 bp were gel-purified with a QIAquick gel extraction kit before sequencing. An Illumina HiSeq 2500 was used to sequence the TCRbeta amplicons, generating 250-bp paired-end reads. The paper's processing steps were these. To recover full CDR3 sequences, reads were quality-trimmed using Trimmomatic v0.33 and paired reads were then merged using FLASH v1.2.11. V, D and J germline segments were assigned to the rearranged TCRbeta sequences by MiGEC v1.2.1b. VDJtools v1.0.0 computed clonotype statistics and Shannon-Wiener diversity indices. Except for diversity analysis, only each sample's 250 most abundant clonotypes were used in subsequent analyses to reduce sampling bias. Clones were called with MiXCR by TCRdb after fastp trimmed the public reads at Q25, and only in-frame beta chains were retained. Entries that share a CDR3 protein sequence are merged under the most common genes and DNA. TCRdb, not the original authors, processed these V and J calls. Present in this sample are a few hundred thousand distinct CDR3 sequences, 45% to 70% of which were seen just once. In total, the top ten clones hold approximately 15% of the sample.

The clonotype comes from a woman aged 25 to 45 with primary liver carcinoma and hepatitis B virus infection. The sequenced material came from peripheral blood. The rearranged segments are TRBV13 and TRBJ1-5; the D segment could be TRBD1, given 6 matching bases. The CDR3 region has the sequence CASSLGRGQLNQPQHF. The DNA reads TGTGCCAGCAGCTTAGGCCGAGGACAGCTCAATCAGCCCCAGCATTTT.